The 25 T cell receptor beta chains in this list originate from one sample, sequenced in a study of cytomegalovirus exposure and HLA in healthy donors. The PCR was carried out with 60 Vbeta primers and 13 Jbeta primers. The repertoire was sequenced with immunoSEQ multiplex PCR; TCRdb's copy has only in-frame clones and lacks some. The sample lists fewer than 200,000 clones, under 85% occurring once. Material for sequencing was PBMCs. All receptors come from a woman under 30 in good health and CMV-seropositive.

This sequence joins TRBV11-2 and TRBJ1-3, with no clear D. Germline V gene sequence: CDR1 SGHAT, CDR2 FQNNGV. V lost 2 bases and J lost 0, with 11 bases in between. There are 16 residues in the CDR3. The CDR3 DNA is TGTGCCAGCAGCTTAACGGACTTGGTCTCTGGAAACACCATATATTTT. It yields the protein CASSLTDLVSGNTIYF.

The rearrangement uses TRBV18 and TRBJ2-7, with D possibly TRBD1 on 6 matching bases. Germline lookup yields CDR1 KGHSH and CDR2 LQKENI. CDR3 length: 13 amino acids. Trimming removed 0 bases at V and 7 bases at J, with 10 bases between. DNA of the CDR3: TGTGCCAGCTCACCACCAACAGGGCTGGAGCAGTACTTC. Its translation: CASSPPTGLEQYF.

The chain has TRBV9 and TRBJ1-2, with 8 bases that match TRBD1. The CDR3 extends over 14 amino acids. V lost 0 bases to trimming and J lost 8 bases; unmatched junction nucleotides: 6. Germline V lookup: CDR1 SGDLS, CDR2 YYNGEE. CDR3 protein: CASSVVGTGEGYTF. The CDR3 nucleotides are TGTGCCAGCAGCGTAGTGGGGACAGGAGAGGGCTACACCTTC.

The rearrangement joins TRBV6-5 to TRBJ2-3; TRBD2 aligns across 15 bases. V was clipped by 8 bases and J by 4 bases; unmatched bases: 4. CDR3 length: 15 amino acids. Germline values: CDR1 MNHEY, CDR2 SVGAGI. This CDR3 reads CASGTSGGTSDTQYF. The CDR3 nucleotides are TGTGCCAGCGGGACTAGCGGGGGGACTTCAGATACGCAGTATTTT.

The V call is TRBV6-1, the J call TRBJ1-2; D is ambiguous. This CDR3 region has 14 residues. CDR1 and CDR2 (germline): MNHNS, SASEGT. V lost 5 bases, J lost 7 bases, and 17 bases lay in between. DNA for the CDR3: TGTGCCAGCAGTCGCGGACTATTACCGAGTGGCTACACCTTC. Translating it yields CASSRGLLPSGYTF.

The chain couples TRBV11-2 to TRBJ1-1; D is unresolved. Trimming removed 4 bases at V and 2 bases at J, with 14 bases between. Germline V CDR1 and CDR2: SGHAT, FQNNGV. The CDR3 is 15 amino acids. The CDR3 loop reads CASSSRSLTNTEAFF. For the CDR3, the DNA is TGTGCCAGCAGCTCCCGTAGCCTTACAAACACTGAAGCTTTCTTT.

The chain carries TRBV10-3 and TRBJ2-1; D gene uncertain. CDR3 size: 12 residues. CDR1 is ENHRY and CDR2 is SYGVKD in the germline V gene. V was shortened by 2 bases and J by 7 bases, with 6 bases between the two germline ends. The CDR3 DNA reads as TGTGCCATCAGTGAGGTTCAGAATGAGCAGTTCTTC. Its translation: CAISEVQNEQFF.

CDR3 amino acids: CASNEVGRNEQFF. CDR3 nucleotides: TGTGCCAGTAACGAAGTCGGGAGAAATGAGCAGTTCTTC. This sequence joins TRBV13 and TRBJ2-1; D might be TRBD2 (6 bases). The CDR3 is 13 residues long. Between the trimmed V and J ends, which lost 9 bases and 7 bases, there was a span of 16 bases. CDR1 is PRHDT and CDR2 is FYEKMQ in the germline V gene (reference sequence).

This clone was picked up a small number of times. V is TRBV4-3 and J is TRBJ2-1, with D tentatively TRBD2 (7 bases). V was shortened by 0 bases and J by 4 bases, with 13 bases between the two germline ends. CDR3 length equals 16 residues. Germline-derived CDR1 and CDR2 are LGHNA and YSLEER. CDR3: CASSQDQGRGYNEQFF. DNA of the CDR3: TGCGCCAGCAGCCAAGATCAGGGGCGGGGGTACAATGAGCAGTTCTTC.

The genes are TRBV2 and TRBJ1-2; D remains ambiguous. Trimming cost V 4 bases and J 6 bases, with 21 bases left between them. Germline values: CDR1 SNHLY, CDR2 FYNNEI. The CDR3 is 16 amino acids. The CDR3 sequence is CASSVTAVWASDGYTF. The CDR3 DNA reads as TGTGCCAGCAGTGTCACAGCGGTCTGGGCATCTGATGGCTACACCTTC.

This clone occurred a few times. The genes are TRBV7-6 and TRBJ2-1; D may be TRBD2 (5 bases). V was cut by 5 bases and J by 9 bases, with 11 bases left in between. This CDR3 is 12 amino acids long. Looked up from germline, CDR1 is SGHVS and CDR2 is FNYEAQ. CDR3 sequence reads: CASSSAGPEQFF. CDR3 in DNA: TGTGCCAGCAGCAGCGCGGGCCCTGAGCAGTTCTTC.

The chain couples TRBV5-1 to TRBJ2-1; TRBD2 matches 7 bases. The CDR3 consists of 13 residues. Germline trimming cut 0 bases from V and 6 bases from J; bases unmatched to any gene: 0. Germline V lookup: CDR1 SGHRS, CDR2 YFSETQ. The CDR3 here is CASSLGLANEQFF. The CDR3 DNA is TGCGCCAGCAGCTTGGGACTAGCCAATGAGCAGTTCTTC.

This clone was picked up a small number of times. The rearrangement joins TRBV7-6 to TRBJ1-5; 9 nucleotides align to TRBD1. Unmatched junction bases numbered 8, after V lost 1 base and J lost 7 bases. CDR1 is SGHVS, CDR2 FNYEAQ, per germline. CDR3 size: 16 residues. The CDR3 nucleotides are TGTGCCAGCAGCTTAGGACAGGGGGGACTGGCGCAGCCCCAGCATTTT. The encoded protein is CASSLGQGGLAQPQHF. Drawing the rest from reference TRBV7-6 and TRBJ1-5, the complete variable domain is GAGVSQSPRYKVTKRGQDVALRCDPISGHVSLYWYRQALGQGPEFLTYFNYEAQQDKSGLPNDRFSAERPEGSISTLTIQRTEQRDSAMYRCASSLGQGGLAQPQHFGDGTRLSIL.

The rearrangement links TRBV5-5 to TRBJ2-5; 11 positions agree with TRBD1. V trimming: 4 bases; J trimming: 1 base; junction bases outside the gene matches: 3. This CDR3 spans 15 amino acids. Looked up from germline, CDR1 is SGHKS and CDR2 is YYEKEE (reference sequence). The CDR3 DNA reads TGTGCCAGCAGCCCGGGACAGGGGGTCCAAGAGACCCAGTACTTC. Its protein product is CASSPGQGVQETQYF.

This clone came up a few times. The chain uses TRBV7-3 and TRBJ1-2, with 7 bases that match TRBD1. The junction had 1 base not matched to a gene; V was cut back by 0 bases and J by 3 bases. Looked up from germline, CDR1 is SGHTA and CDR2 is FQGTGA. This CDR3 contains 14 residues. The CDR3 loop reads CASSLTGGDYGYTF. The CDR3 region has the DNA TGTGCCAGCAGCTTAACAGGGGGCGACTATGGCTACACCTTC.

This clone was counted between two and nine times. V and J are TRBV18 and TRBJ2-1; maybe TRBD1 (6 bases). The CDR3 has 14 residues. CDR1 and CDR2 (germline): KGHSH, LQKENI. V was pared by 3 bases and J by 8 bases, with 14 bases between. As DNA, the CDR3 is TGTGCCAGCTCACCGGGACAAACGGGCGATGAGCAGTTCTTC. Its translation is CASSPGQTGDEQFF.

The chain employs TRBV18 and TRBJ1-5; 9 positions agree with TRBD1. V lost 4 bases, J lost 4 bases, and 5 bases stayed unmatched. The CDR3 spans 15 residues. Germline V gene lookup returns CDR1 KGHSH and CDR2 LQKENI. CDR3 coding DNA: TGTGCCAGCTCACAGGGACAGGGAGGGAATCAGCCCCAGCATTTT. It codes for CASSQGQGGNQPQHF.

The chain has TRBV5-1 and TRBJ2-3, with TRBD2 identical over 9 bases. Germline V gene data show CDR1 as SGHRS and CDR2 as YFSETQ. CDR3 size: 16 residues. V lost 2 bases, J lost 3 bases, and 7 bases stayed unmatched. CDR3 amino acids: CASSLRSSGGTDTQYF. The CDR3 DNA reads TGCGCCAGCAGCTTAAGGTCAAGCGGGGGGACAGATACGCAGTATTTT. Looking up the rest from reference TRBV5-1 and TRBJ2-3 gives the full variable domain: KAGVTQTPRYLIKTRGQQVTLSCSPISGHRSVSWYQQTPGQGLQFLFEYFSETQRNKGNFPGRFSGRQFSNSRSEMNVSTLELGDSALYLCASSLRSSGGTDTQYFGPGTRLTVL.

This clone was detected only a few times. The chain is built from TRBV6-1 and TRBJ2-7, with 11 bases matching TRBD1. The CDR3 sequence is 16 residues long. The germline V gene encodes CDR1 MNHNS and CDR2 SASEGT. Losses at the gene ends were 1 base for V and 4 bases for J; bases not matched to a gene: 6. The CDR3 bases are TGTGCCAGCAGTGAAGGTGCCGGGACAGGGGGGTACGAGCAGTACTTC. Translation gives CASSEGAGTGGYEQYF.

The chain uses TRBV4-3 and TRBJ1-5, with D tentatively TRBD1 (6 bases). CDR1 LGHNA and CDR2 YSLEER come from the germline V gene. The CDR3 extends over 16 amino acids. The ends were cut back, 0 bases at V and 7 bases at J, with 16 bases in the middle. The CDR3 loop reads CASSQDFGTSGQPQHF. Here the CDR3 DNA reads TGCGCCAGCAGCCAAGATTTCGGGACATCAGGACAGCCCCAGCATTTT.

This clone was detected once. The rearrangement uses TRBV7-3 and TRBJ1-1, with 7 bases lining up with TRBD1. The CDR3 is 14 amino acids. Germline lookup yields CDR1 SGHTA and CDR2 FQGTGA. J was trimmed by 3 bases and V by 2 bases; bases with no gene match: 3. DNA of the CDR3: TGTGCCAGCAGCTTATTCCAGGGGGACACTGAAGCTTTCTTT. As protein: CASSLFQGDTEAFF.

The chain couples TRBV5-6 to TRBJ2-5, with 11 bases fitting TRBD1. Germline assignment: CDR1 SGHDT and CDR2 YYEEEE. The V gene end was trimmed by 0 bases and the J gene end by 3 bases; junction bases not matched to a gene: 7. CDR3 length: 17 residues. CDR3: CASSLEGQGAGKETQYF. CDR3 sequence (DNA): TGTGCCAGCAGCTTGGAAGGACAGGGGGCGGGAAAAGAGACCCAGTACTTC.

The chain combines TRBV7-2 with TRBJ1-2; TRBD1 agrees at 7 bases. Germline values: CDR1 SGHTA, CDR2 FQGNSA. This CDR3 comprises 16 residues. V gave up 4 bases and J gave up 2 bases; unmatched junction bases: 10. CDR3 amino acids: CASSSPGTALNYGYTF. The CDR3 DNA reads TGTGCCAGCAGCTCACCCGGGACAGCCTTAAACTATGGCTACACCTTC.

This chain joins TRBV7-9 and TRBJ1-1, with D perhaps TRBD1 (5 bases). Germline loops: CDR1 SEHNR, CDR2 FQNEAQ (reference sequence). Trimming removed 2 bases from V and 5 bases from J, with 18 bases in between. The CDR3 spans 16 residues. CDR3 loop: CASSLLGAGTGTEAFF. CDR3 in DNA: TGTGCCAGCAGCTTACTGGGAGCCGGGACTGGGACTGAAGCTTTCTTT.

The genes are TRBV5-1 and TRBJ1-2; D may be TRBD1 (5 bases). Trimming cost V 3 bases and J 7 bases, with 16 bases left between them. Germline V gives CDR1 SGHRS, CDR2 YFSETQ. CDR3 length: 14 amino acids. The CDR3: CASSSIDQGRGYTF. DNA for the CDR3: TGCGCCAGCAGCTCGATAGATCAGGGTCGTGGCTACACCTTC.